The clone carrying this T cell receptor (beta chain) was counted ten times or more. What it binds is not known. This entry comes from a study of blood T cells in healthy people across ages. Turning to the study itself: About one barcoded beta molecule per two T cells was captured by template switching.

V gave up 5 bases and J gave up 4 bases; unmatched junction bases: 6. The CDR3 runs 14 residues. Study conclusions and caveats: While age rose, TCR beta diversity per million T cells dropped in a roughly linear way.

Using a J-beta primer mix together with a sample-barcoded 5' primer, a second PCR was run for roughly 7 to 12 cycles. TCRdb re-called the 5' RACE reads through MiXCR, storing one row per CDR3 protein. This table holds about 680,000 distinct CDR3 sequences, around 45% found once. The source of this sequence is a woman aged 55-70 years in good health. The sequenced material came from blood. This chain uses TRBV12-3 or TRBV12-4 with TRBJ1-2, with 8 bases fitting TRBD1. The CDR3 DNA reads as TGTGCCAGCAGTCGAGGGACAGGAAGCTATGGCTACACCTTC. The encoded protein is CASSRGTGSYGYTF.